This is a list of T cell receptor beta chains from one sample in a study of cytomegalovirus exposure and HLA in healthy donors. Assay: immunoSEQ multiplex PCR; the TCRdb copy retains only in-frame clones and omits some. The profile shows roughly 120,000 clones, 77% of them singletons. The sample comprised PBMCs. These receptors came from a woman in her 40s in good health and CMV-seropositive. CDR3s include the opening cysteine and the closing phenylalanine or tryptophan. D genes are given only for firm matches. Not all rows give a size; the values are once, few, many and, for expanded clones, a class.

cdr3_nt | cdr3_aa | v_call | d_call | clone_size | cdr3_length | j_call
TGTGCCAGCAGCTTCGGGGACAGGGTGGACACCGGGGAGCTGTTTTTT | CASSFGDRVDTGELFF | TRBV11-2 | TRBD1 | . | 16 | TRBJ2-2
TGTGCCAGCTTTCAAAGGGACGGACTACCCTACACCTTC | CASFQRDGLPYTF | TRBV6-5 | . | . | 13 | TRBJ1-2
TGTGCCAGCAGCCGGACCGGGACAGGGCATTATGGCTACACCTTC | CASSRTGTGHYGYTF | TRBV11-2 | TRBD1 | . | 15 | TRBJ1-2
TGTGCCAGCAGCTTACAGGGTGCAAATCAGCCCCAGCATTTT | CASSLQGANQPQHF | TRBV5-6 | . | . | 14 | TRBJ1-5
TGTGCCAGCAGCCTACGACTAGCGGGAACAGAAGAGCAGTACTTC | CASSLRLAGTEEQYF | TRBV5-4 | TRBD2 | . | 15 | TRBJ2-7
TGTGCCAGCAGTTTAGACAGGGCTGGCGGGGAGCTGTTTTTT | CASSLDRAGGELFF | TRBV27 | TRBD1 | . | 14 | TRBJ2-2
TGTGCCAGCAGCTACAACCCGAGCGGGAGAGGAGGAGATACGCAGTATTTT | CASSYNPSGRGGDTQYF | TRBV11-1 | TRBD2 | once | 17 | TRBJ2-3
TGTGCCAGCAGTGTCATCAGCGGGAGCTACGAGCAGTACTTC | CASSVISGSYEQYF | TRBV6-1 | TRBD2 | . | 14 | TRBJ2-7
TGCGCCAGCAGCTTGTCCGGGAACTACGAGCAGTACTTC | CASSLSGNYEQYF | TRBV5-1 | . | few | 13 | TRBJ2-7
TGCAGTGCTACAGGGTCCTACGAGCAGTACTTC | CSATGSYEQYF | TRBV20-1 | . | . | 11 | TRBJ2-7
TGCAGCGCCGGAGGAGGGACCGCGATCACAGATACGCAGTATTTT | CSAGGGTAITDTQYF | TRBV29-1 | . | . | 15 | TRBJ2-3
TGTGCCTGGAGTAGGGGTGGGGCCCAGTACTTC | CAWSRGGAQYF | TRBV30 | . | . | 11 | TRBJ2-5
TGTGCCAGCAGCTACGGAGCTCCCACCTTC | CASSYGAPTF | TRBV2 | . | . | 10 | TRBJ1-2
TGTGCCAGTAGTGACCTAGTGATAGCGGGTGTAGATGAGCAGTTCTTC | CASSDLVIAGVDEQFF | TRBV19 | TRBD2 | . | 16 | TRBJ2-1
TGTGCCAGCAGCCACCAGAGGGACTACCCCATTGAGACCCAGTACTTC | CASSHQRDYPIETQYF | TRBV11-2 | TRBD2 | . | 16 | TRBJ2-5
TGCGCCAGCAGTACAGGGAAGGACGCTGAAGCTTTCTTT | CASSTGKDAEAFF | TRBV10-2 | . | . | 13 | TRBJ1-1
TGTGCCAGCAGCAGACTGACTAGCGCCAATGAGCAGTTCTTC | CASSRLTSANEQFF | TRBV11-2 | TRBD2 | . | 14 | TRBJ2-1
TGTGCCAGCAGTGAATACAGGGGAAGTGGCGGGGAGCTGTTTTTT | CASSEYRGSGGELFF | TRBV6-1 | TRBD1 | . | 15 | TRBJ2-2
TGCGCCAGCACCAGCGGGGGGAACACCGGGGAGCTGTTTTTT | CASTSGGNTGELFF | TRBV5-1 | TRBD2 | . | 14 | TRBJ2-2
TGCGCCAGCAGCCAAGATATTGGGGGGAAGACCCAGTACTTC | CASSQDIGGKTQYF | TRBV4-1 | . | . | 14 | TRBJ2-5
TGTGCCAGCAGTCCGGGGATCAACTACGAGCAGTACTTC | CASSPGINYEQYF | TRBV6-5 | . | . | 13 | TRBJ2-7
TGTGCCAGCAATCGTGGGACTCTTATTCAGCCCCAGCATTTT | CASNRGTLIQPQHF | TRBV2 | . | . | 14 | TRBJ1-5
TGTGCCAGCAGTCCCCCCGAGGGTACTGAAGCTTTCTTT | CASSPPEGTEAFF | TRBV9 | . | few | 13 | TRBJ1-1
TGCGCCAGCAGCCAAGGAGCGACCGGGGAGCTGTTTTTT | CASSQGATGELFF | TRBV4-1 | . | . | 13 | TRBJ2-2
TGTGCCAGCAGTTACTCGAGGGGGTACGAGCAGTACTTC | CASSYSRGYEQYF | TRBV6-5 | . | . | 13 | TRBJ2-7
TGTGCCAGCAGCGAGCTAGGGGGTGCCGCTGAGGCTTTCTTT | CASSELGGAAEAFF | TRBV28 | . | . | 14 | TRBJ1-1
TGTGCCAGCAGTGAAGCAGGACTAGGAAGCACAGATACGCAGTATTTT | CASSEAGLGSTDTQYF | TRBV2 | TRBD2 | . | 16 | TRBJ2-3
TGTGCCAGCACCCATCGGGAGGGCTGGGGCAATGAGCAGTTCTTC | CASTHREGWGNEQFF | TRBV6-5 | TRBD2 | once | 15 | TRBJ2-1
TGTGCCAGCAGCCCCAGAGGGGGTTACGAGCAGTACTTC | CASSPRGGYEQYF | TRBV9 | . | once | 13 | TRBJ2-7
TGTGCCACCAGTCCAACTATGAACACTGAAGCTTTCTTT | CATSPTMNTEAFF | TRBV15 | . | . | 13 | TRBJ1-1
TGTGCCAGTAGTTACGGACTAGCGGGAGTAGAGACCCAGTACTTC | CASSYGLAGVETQYF | TRBV19 | TRBD2 | . | 15 | TRBJ2-5
TGTGCCAGTAGTATCCAGGACAGGGGGCAATTGATGAATGAGCAGTTCTTC | CASSIQDRGQLMNEQFF | TRBV19 | TRBD1 | once | 17 | TRBJ2-1
TGTGCCAGCAGTTCTGACTCTTGGGCTGAAGCTTTCTTT | CASSSDSWAEAFF | TRBV6-1 | . | few | 13 | TRBJ1-1
TGTGCCACCCTAACGGGGGGGCGCGAGACCCAGTACTTC | CATLTGGRETQYF | TRBV28 | TRBD2 | . | 13 | TRBJ2-5
TGTGCCAGCTCACGCGCTAGCGGGACAGATACGCAGTATTTT | CASSRASGTDTQYF | TRBV18 | TRBD2 | few | 14 | TRBJ2-3
TGCGCCAGCAGCTCGAAGGGGACTTCCAATGAAGCTTTCTTT | CASSSKGTSNEAFF | TRBV5-1 | . | once | 14 | TRBJ1-1
TGTGCCAGCAGGACTAGAGGGACAGTGTTGAACATTCAGTACTTC | CASRTRGTVLNIQYF | TRBV28 | . | . | 15 | TRBJ2-4
TGTGCCACCAGCAGGGGCGGAGGAGGGGAGACCCAGTACTTC | CATSRGGGGETQYF | TRBV15 | . | . | 14 | TRBJ2-5
TGTGCCGAAGGACAGGGGCTTAGTTACAATGAGCAGTTCTTC | CAEGQGLSYNEQFF | TRBV2 | TRBD1 | . | 14 | TRBJ2-1
TGTGCCAGCAGCCCTTCGGGACAGGGGGCTAATACGCAGTATTTT | CASSPSGQGANTQYF | TRBV28 | TRBD1 | . | 15 | TRBJ2-3
TGTGCCAGCAGCTTGAGGTCAGGGCCCGGGGAGCTGTTTTTT | CASSLRSGPGELFF | TRBV5-5 | . | . | 14 | TRBJ2-2
TGTGCCAGCAGGACCTCCGGGACTAGCGTCTACGAGCAGTACTTC | CASRTSGTSVYEQYF | TRBV28 | TRBD2 | . | 15 | TRBJ2-7
TGTGCCAGCAGCGACGATCCAGGGTCTGGAAACACTGAAGCTTTCTTT | CASSDDPGSGNTEAFF | TRBV7-9 | . | . | 16 | TRBJ1-1
TGTGCCAGCAGCAAAGACTGGACAGGGTTGAACTTC | CASSKDWTGLNF | TRBV28 | TRBD1 | . | 12 | TRBJ2-7
TGCGCCAGCAGCCAAGATTTTTTATTAGGAATCCGGGACAGCTCCTACGAGCAGTACTTC | CASSQDFLLGIRDSSYEQYF | TRBV4-1 | TRBD1 | . | 20 | TRBJ2-7
TGTGCCAGCAGTTTAGGCGGATCCCGTTGGCAGCCCCAGCATTTT | CASSLGGSRWQPQHF | TRBV28 | . | . | 15 | TRBJ1-5
TGTGCCTGGAGTTGGGGACAGGGGGCCTACGAGCAGTACTTC | CAWSWGQGAYEQYF | TRBV30 | TRBD1 | . | 14 | TRBJ2-7
TGTGCCAGCAGCCGAACCCAGGGGGTCGTTGAAAAACTGTTTTTT | CASSRTQGVVEKLFF | TRBV2 | TRBD1 | . | 15 | TRBJ1-4
TGTGCCAGCAGCCAAACTAGCGGTACCTACGAGCAGTACTTC | CASSQTSGTYEQYF | TRBV4-2 | TRBD2 | . | 14 | TRBJ2-7
TGTGCCTCCTCAACAGGGGACATTCAGTACTTC | CASSTGDIQYF | TRBV30 | TRBD1 | . | 11 | TRBJ2-4
TGCGCCAGCAGCCCCCGGACAGGCTCTGGAAACACCATATATTTT | CASSPRTGSGNTIYF | TRBV5-1 | TRBD1 | . | 15 | TRBJ1-3
TGTGCCAGCAGCGTCTTAGCAGATACGCAGTATTTT | CASSVLADTQYF | TRBV9 | . | few | 12 | TRBJ2-3
TGTGCCAGCAGCCCGCAGGATGAGCAGTTCTTC | CASSPQDEQFF | TRBV27 | . | . | 11 | TRBJ2-1